Listed here are 2 T cell receptor beta chains from one sample, sequenced in a study of Graves' ophthalmopathy and Graves' hyperthyroidism. Investigators amplified TCR beta CDR3 regions from RNA transcripts. RT-PCR with HTBI primers came first, then second-round multiplex PCR. TCRdb passed the multiplex PCR reads through MiXCR, listing each CDR3 protein once. The top ten hold approximately 9.8% of the sample, which has hundreds of thousands of distinct CDR3 sequences, about 15% seen once. The sample comprised blood. These receptors came from a woman aged 25 to 39 with Graves' ophthalmopathy.

The V and J genes are TRBV29-1 and TRBJ1-1; D not resolved. This CDR3 has 14 residues. Deletions cut 4 bases from V and 1 base from J, with 13 bases between. CDR1 SQVTM and CDR2 ANQGSEA come from the germline V gene. For the CDR3, the DNA is TGCAGCGTTGTGGGCTTGCGCGCGAACACTGAAGCTTTCTTT. Translation: CSVVGLRANTEAFF. The full variable domain, rest sourced from reference TRBV29-1 and TRBJ1-1, is SAVISQKPSRDICQRGTSLTIQCQVDSQVTMMFWYRQQPGQSLTLIATANQGSEATYESGFVIDKFPISRPNLTFSTLTVSNMSPEDSSIYLCSVVGLRANTEAFFGQGTRLTVV.

At least ten counts were recorded for this clonotype. The chain employs TRBV10-3 and TRBJ2-7, with a weak D call TRBD1 (8 bases). Germline values: CDR1 ENHRY, CDR2 SYGVKD. Deletions cut 6 bases from V and 6 bases from J, with 21 bases between. The CDR3 loop spans 15 amino acids. CDR3 region: CAISPRGGQESEQYF. In DNA, the CDR3 is TGTGCCATCAGCCCTAGGGGGGGACAGGAAAGCGAGCAGTACTTC.